The rows below give T cell receptor beta chains drawn from one sample of a study of shared clonotypes between healthy human individuals. Profiled with immunoSEQ multiplex PCR; TCRdb holds only in-frame clones, not every one. Among approximately 1.9 million clones listed, over 85% were seen once. Sequenced: naive CD8+ T cells from PBMCs. The receptors were gathered from a man aged 18 to 35 in good health. Some clones in this sample may be carry-over from other donors' samples. CDR3s include the opening cysteine and the closing phenylalanine or tryptophan. D genes are given only for firm matches. Size is omitted from some rows. Given values are once, few, many or a class for expanded clones.

J: TRBJ1-5
D: .
V: TRBV27
size: .
DNA: TGTGCCAGCAGTTTAGTGGGGGCGGTGGGGAAAATTGGAAGCAATCAGCCCCAGCATTTT
CDR3: CASSLVGAVGKIGSNQPQHF

J: TRBJ2-1
D: .
V: TRBV4-1
size: once
DNA: TGCGCCAGCAGCCAAGATCCGACCAATGTAATCCACAATGAGCAGTTCTTC
CDR3: CASSQDPTNVIHNEQFF

J: TRBJ1-1
D: TRBD1
V: TRBV19
size: .
DNA: TGTGCCAGTAGTAGAGAGGACAGGGACAAAGCTTTCTTT
CDR3: CASSREDRDKAFF

J: TRBJ2-1
D: .
V: TRBV7-9
size: .
DNA: TGTGCCAGCCTACCCCCACCTTTCAATGAGCAGTTCTTC
CDR3: CASLPPPFNEQFF

J: TRBJ1-2
D: .
V: TRBV7-9
size: .
DNA: TGTGCCAGCAGCTTAGGGGTCGGCAGCACGGGCTATGGCTACACCTTC
CDR3: CASSLGVGSTGYGYTF

J: TRBJ2-2
D: .
V: TRBV7-9
size: .
DNA: TGTGCCAGCAGCCCGCCTCTGGCCGACACCGGGGAGCTGTTTTTT
CDR3: CASSPPLADTGELFF

J: TRBJ2-2
D: TRBD2
V: TRBV7-9
size: few
DNA: TGTGCCAGCAGCCCACTAGCGGGAGACACCGGGGAGCTGTTTTTT
CDR3: CASSPLAGDTGELFF

J: TRBJ1-3
D: .
V: TRBV7-3
size: .
DNA: TGTGCCAGCAGCCCGGACGGAACTGGAAACACCATATATTTT
CDR3: CASSPDGTGNTIYF

J: TRBJ1-1
D: .
V: TRBV27
size: .
DNA: TGTGCCAGCAGTCTCGCGTTGAACACTGAAGCTTTCTTT
CDR3: CASSLALNTEAFF

J: TRBJ1-5
D: TRBD1
V: TRBV2
size: .
DNA: TGTGCCAGCAGGCCCCGGGACAGTCTATATAGCAATCAGCCCCAGCATTTT
CDR3: CASRPRDSLYSNQPQHF

J: TRBJ2-3
D: TRBD2
V: TRBV30
size: .
DNA: TGTGCCTGGAGTGTGAGTAGCGGGGAGCAGTATTTT
CDR3: CAWSVSSGEQYF

J: TRBJ2-3
D: TRBD2
V: TRBV7-2
size: once
DNA: TGTGCCAGCAGCAGAGCTGTTGGACTAGCGGGAGGGCCAACAGATACGCAGTATTTT
CDR3: CASSRAVGLAGGPTDTQYF

J: TRBJ1-2
D: TRBD1
V: TRBV4-1
size: .
DNA: TGCGCCAGCAGCCAAGAAAGCGGACAGGGATGGCCCTATGGCTACACCTTC
CDR3: CASSQESGQGWPYGYTF

J: TRBJ2-7
D: .
V: TRBV7-9
size: .
DNA: TGTGCCAGCAGCTTTTTCATAGGTCACGATACGACCTCGTACTTC
CDR3: CASSFFIGHDTTSYF

J: TRBJ2-7
D: .
V: TRBV6-1
size: .
DNA: TGTGCCAGCAGTGAACGCCCCGCGGGTTACGAGCAGTACTTC
CDR3: CASSERPAGYEQYF

J: TRBJ2-5
D: .
V: TRBV11-1
size: .
DNA: TGTGCCAGCAGCTTTATCACAGGGCTGGTGGGGGAGACCCAGTACTTC
CDR3: CASSFITGLVGETQYF

J: TRBJ2-7
D: .
V: TRBV5-1
size: .
DNA: TGCGCCAGCCGAGCGGGCAGCTACGAGCAGTACTTC
CDR3: CASRAGSYEQYF

J: TRBJ1-1
D: .
V: TRBV10-1
size: .
DNA: TGCGCCAGCAGAGGCCGGAACACTGAAGCTTTCTTT
CDR3: CASRGRNTEAFF

J: TRBJ2-7
D: TRBD2
V: TRBV2
size: .
DNA: TGTGCCAGCAGTGAAACTAGCGGAACGTACGAGCAGTACTTC
CDR3: CASSETSGTYEQYF

J: TRBJ2-1
D: TRBD2
V: TRBV7-6
size: .
DNA: TGTGCCAGCACCCGCCTCCAGCTAGCGGGAGGGGCCCCCCCTGAGCAGTTCTTC
CDR3: CASTRLQLAGGAPPEQFF

J: TRBJ2-1
D: .
V: TRBV19
size: .
DNA: TGTGCCAGTAGTTCCCGACTAGATGAGCAGTTCTTC
CDR3: CASSSRLDEQFF

J: TRBJ2-7
D: TRBD1
V: TRBV9
size: .
DNA: TGTGCCAGCAGCGTTGGGGGACAGGGGGCGAGAGAGCAGTACTTC
CDR3: CASSVGGQGAREQYF

J: TRBJ2-1
D: TRBD2
V: TRBV6-5
size: .
DNA: TGTGCCAGCAGTTACAGAGCTAGCGGGTATTATGAGCAGTTCTTC
CDR3: CASSYRASGYYEQFF

J: TRBJ2-3
D: .
V: TRBV19
size: .
DNA: TGTGCCAGTAGTATGGGCCTGATGGCAGATACGCAGTATTTT
CDR3: CASSMGLMADTQYF

J: TRBJ2-1
D: TRBD1
V: TRBV28
size: .
DNA: TGTGCCAGCAGTTTCTCCCCTCCCTACAGGGGGAACCCCAATGAGCAGTTCTTC
CDR3: CASSFSPPYRGNPNEQFF

J: TRBJ1-2
D: .
V: TRBV2
size: .
DNA: TGTGCCAGCTACAGTAGGGCTAACTATGGCTACACCTTC
CDR3: CASYSRANYGYTF

J: TRBJ2-1
D: TRBD2
V: TRBV5-1
size: .
DNA: TGCGCCAGCAGCTTGGAGTGGCGGGAGGGCTACAATGAGCAGTTCTTC
CDR3: CASSLEWREGYNEQFF

J: TRBJ2-5
D: .
V: TRBV13
size: .
DNA: TGTGCCAGCAGCCAGGTTGGGCAAGAGACCCAGTACTTC
CDR3: CASSQVGQETQYF

J: TRBJ2-1
D: TRBD2
V: TRBV4-1
size: .
DNA: TGCGCCAGCAGCCAATTAAATTTAGCGGGCGCGTTGGCCAATGAGCAGTTCTTC
CDR3: CASSQLNLAGALANEQFF

J: TRBJ2-1
D: .
V: TRBV27
size: .
DNA: TGTGCCAGCAGTATGATAGGACCAGACGAGCAGTTCTTC
CDR3: CASSMIGPDEQFF

J: TRBJ1-5
D: TRBD1
V: TRBV19
size: .
DNA: TGTGCCAGTATGGGGACAGGGGGAGAGGGGAAATATAGCAATCAGCCCCAGCATTTT
CDR3: CASMGTGGEGKYSNQPQHF

J: TRBJ2-3
D: .
V: TRBV27
size: .
DNA: TGTGCCAGCAGCACGAACGTCCCCAGGGACACAGATACGCAGTATTTT
CDR3: CASSTNVPRDTDTQYF

J: TRBJ2-7
D: TRBD1
V: TRBV28
size: .
DNA: TGTGCCAGCAGTATACCTTCCGGGACAGGGGGCCACGAGCAGTACTTC
CDR3: CASSIPSGTGGHEQYF

J: TRBJ1-5
D: .
V: TRBV9
size: .
DNA: TGTGCCAGCAGCGCTGGCAATCAGCCCCAGCATTTT
CDR3: CASSAGNQPQHF

J: TRBJ2-7
D: .
V: TRBV10-1
size: .
DNA: TGCGCCAGCAGTGATGGCTCCGACTCCTACGAGCAGTACTTC
CDR3: CASSDGSDSYEQYF

J: TRBJ2-6
D: .
V: TRBV30
size: .
DNA: TGTGCCTGGGGGGCAGGGTCTGGGGCCAACGTCCTGACTTTC
CDR3: CAWGAGSGANVLTF

J: TRBJ2-7
D: .
V: TRBV29-1
size: .
DNA: TGCAGCGCCCTATCAGGACTGGGCGAGCAGTACTTC
CDR3: CSALSGLGEQYF

J: TRBJ2-5
D: .
V: TRBV13
size: .
DNA: TGTGCCAGCAGCCCCTTAGACGAGGAGACCCAGTACTTC
CDR3: CASSPLDEETQYF

J: TRBJ1-3
D: .
V: TRBV4-2
size: .
DNA: TGTGCCAGCAGCCCCCCGGGGTCTGGAAACACCATATATTTT
CDR3: CASSPPGSGNTIYF

J: TRBJ2-7
D: TRBD2
V: TRBV9
size: .
DNA: TGTGCCAGCAGCCCAAGCGGGATGAATGCTCGCGGCTCCTACGAGCAGTACTTC
CDR3: CASSPSGMNARGSYEQYF

J: TRBJ1-5
D: .
V: TRBV19
size: .
DNA: TGTGCCAGTAGTATTTTGGGAGGGGATCGCCAGCCCCAGCATTTT
CDR3: CASSILGGDRQPQHF

J: TRBJ2-2
D: .
V: TRBV27
size: .
DNA: TGTGCCAGCAGAGGAATCCTGGAACCGCCAAGAAGGTTGGTTTCCGGGGAGCTGTTTTTT
CDR3: CASRGILEPPRRLVSGELFF

J: TRBJ2-1
D: .
V: TRBV19
size: .
DNA: TGTGCCAGTAGTTCGGAGCCACCGAATGCCTACAATGAGCAGTTCTTC
CDR3: CASSSEPPNAYNEQFF

J: TRBJ2-7
D: TRBD2
V: TRBV29-1
size: .
DNA: TGCAGCGTGGTTAGCGGGACCTCCTACGAGCAGTACTTC
CDR3: CSVVSGTSYEQYF

J: TRBJ2-1
D: .
V: TRBV28
size: .
DNA: TGTGCCAGCAGTTTCTCACTAGATGGTGAGCAGTTCTTC
CDR3: CASSFSLDGEQFF

J: TRBJ2-1
D: .
V: TRBV7-3
size: .
DNA: TGTGCCAGCAGCTTCATCCGCAGCCGTTACAATGAGCAGTTCTTC
CDR3: CASSFIRSRYNEQFF

J: TRBJ2-3
D: TRBD2
V: TRBV27
size: .
DNA: TGTGCCAGCAGTCGCCAAACCCTCGGGAGGACTAGCACAGATACGCAGTATTTT
CDR3: CASSRQTLGRTSTDTQYF

J: TRBJ2-1
D: TRBD2
V: TRBV29-1
size: .
DNA: TGCAGCGTTGAAGGTGCTAGCGGCTCCTACAATGAGCAGTTCTTC
CDR3: CSVEGASGSYNEQFF